In its sample, the clone carrying this TCR beta chain was seen many times. These data are taken from a study of T cells in Graves' hyperthyroidism and ophthalmopathy. Study as a whole: Peripheral blood was secured at the point of initial diagnosis, before any treatment.

Diagnosis of hyperthyroidism was new in patients aged 18 to 65, and its duration was under 2 months. The investigators amplified TCR beta CDR3 regions from RNA transcripts. Initially, a first-round RT-PCR of the TCR CDR3 employed the HTBI primer set. MiXCR, applied by TCRdb to the multiplex PCR reads, yields one record per CDR3 protein. The table records 360,000 or so distinct CDR3 sequences, 19% of them present only once. This receptor was identified in a young woman with Graves' hyperthyroidism. Specimen: blood.

CDR3 protein: CASSWTSQETQYF. The CDR3 DNA sequence: TGTGCCAGCAGTTGGACTAGCCAAGAGACCCAGTACTTC. The chain joins TRBV11-2 to TRBJ2-5; 7 nucleotides line up with TRBD2. V lost 6 bases to trimming and J lost 1 base; unmatched junction nucleotides: 2. This CDR3 has 13 amino acids. Germline V gene data show CDR1 as SGHAT and CDR2 as FQNNGV. Complete variable domain (other parts from reference TRBV11-2 and TRBJ2-5): EAGVAQSPRYKIIEKRQSVAFWCNPISGHATLYWYQQILGQGPKLLIQFQNNGVVDDSQLPKDRFSAERLKGVDSTLKIQPAKLEDSAVYLCASSWTSQETQYFGPGTRLLVL.